One sample yielded the 8 T cell receptor beta chains listed below, sequenced in a study of CXCR3-negative and CXCR3-positive naive CD8 T cells. It was by 5' RACE with UMI labels that the TRB cDNA libraries were prepared. Following a re-call of the 5' RACE reads, TCRdb has one entry per CDR3 protein and lacks DNA. Here the sample table reports about 80,000 distinct CDR3 sequences. The sequenced sample consisted of naive CXCR3- CD8+ T cells from blood. Subset given: CD45RO-CCR7+CD27+CD95- naive CD8+ T cells lacking CXCR3 (TNR3-). The source of these receptors is a human donor in good health. Some clones in this sample may be carry-over from other donors' samples.

This chain links TRBV7-9 with TRBJ2-5; TCRdb selects TRBD2, and the lack of DNA leaves this call unchecked. Germline V lookup: CDR1 SEHNR, CDR2 FQNEAQ (reference sequence). This CDR3 is 17 amino acids long. CDR3 sequence: CASSPGTSGRARETQYF.

The chain couples TRBV12-3 or TRBV12-4 to TRBJ2-2; TCRdb selects TRBD2, and the lack of DNA leaves this call unchecked. CDR3 length equals 17 residues. The CDR3 reads CASTPLAGVVQTGELFF.

The chain combines TRBV4-2 with TRBJ2-3; TCRdb names TRBD1, which stays unverified in the absence of DNA. The CDR3 sequence is 17 residues long. Germline values: CDR1 LGHNA, CDR2 YNFKEQ. CDR3 in amino acids: CASSQEGGRSVWDTQYF.

This sequence joins TRBV9 and TRBJ1-3. Germline V gene data show CDR1 as SGDLS and CDR2 as YYNGEE. This CDR3 contains 16 residues. The CDR3 sequence: CASSPWEGSSGNTIYF.

The chain employs TRBV29-1 and TRBJ2-7; TCRdb outputs TRBD2, but without DNA this stays unchecked. Germline values: CDR1 SQVTM, CDR2 ANQGSEA. CDR3 length: 12 amino acids. The CDR3 sequence is CSFAGLYYEQYF.

V and J are TRBV7-9 and TRBJ2-5; TCRdb selects TRBD1, and the lack of DNA leaves this call unchecked. The CDR3 loop spans 12 amino acids. Per germline, CDR1 SEHNR and CDR2 FQNEAQ (reference sequence). This chain's CDR3 is CASVGGAETQYF.

V and J are TRBV9 and TRBJ2-5; TCRdb designates TRBD2, a call that cannot be tested without DNA. Germline loops: CDR1 SGDLS, CDR2 YYNGEE. This CDR3 contains 16 residues. Here the CDR3 reads CASSAGGTQYQETQYF. Filled out from reference TRBV9 and TRBJ2-5, the complete variable domain reads DSGVTQTPKHLITATGQRVTLRCSPRSGDLSVYWYQQSLDQGLQFLIQYYNGEERAKGNILERFSAQQFPDLHSELNLSSLELGDSALYFCASSAGGTQYQETQYFGPGTRLLVL.

J is TRBJ2-5 and V is TRBV4-1; TCRdb reports TRBD1, a call that lacks DNA to check it against. CDR1 is MGHRA and CDR2 is YSYEKL in the germline V gene. The CDR3 sequence is 16 residues long. This CDR3 is CASSQGGYENSETQYF.